This TCR beta chain was recovered during a study of pediatric ulcerative colitis. Points from the study as a whole: All ulcerative colitis patients, but no controls, carried a couple of rectal clonotypes. Blood samples from a couple of patients yielded substantially fewer templates and were excluded from blood-rectal overlap analysis. Blood-rectal clonal overlap within each person was significantly higher in ulcerative colitis patients than controls.

Worth noting for this clone: Its antigen is still unknown.

The germline CDR1 and CDR2 sequences are SGHTA and FQGNSA. This CDR3 is 14 amino acids long. V was trimmed by 3 bases and J by 2 bases, leaving 8 bases between them. Blood was drawn at the time of colonoscopy. Generated by immunoSEQ multiplex PCR, the TCRdb table keeps only in-frame clones and is missing some. This sample has 30,000 or so clones, with around 80% found just once. This TCR came from a boy younger than 18 with severe ulcerative colitis. The chain is built from TRBV7-2 and TRBJ2-1; D uncertain. The material sequenced was blood. The CDR3 bases are TGTGCCAGCAGCTTCTATACAGCCTACAATGAGCAGTTCTTC. This sequence encodes CASSFYTAYNEQFF.